The rows below give T cell receptor beta chains drawn from one sample of a study of cytomegalovirus exposure and HLA in healthy donors. The data were produced by immunoSEQ multiplex PCR, yet TCRdb's version contains in-frame clones alone and is incomplete. Among 150,000 to 200,000 clones listed, 70% to 80% were seen once. Sequencing was done on a sample of PBMCs. These receptors were obtained from a woman aged 40 to 55 in good health and CMV-seronegative. The CDR3 runs from the conserved cysteine through the conserved F or W. The D gene is left open where the match is weak.

d_call: NA
v_call: TRBV13
cdr3_aa: CASSFEGTKGGYTF

d_call: TRBD2
v_call: TRBV18
cdr3_aa: CASSTTAGDSQETQYF

d_call: NA
v_call: TRBV19
cdr3_aa: CASSIRGAGTEAFF

d_call: TRBD1
v_call: TRBV7-9
cdr3_aa: CASILRSTGDSTEAFF

d_call: NA
v_call: TRBV2
cdr3_aa: CASRRAVYGYTF

d_call: NA
v_call: TRBV10-3
cdr3_aa: CAISLAGAPSYEQYF

d_call: TRBD1
v_call: TRBV5-1
cdr3_aa: CASSLEGFGAGGYEQYF

d_call: NA
v_call: TRBV4-1
cdr3_aa: CASSQEAGGLNQPQHF

d_call: NA
v_call: TRBV11-2
cdr3_aa: CASSLGANQPQHF

d_call: NA
v_call: TRBV7-2
cdr3_aa: CASRLGPSSGNTIYF

d_call: NA
v_call: TRBV19
cdr3_aa: CASSIGGSLQETQYF

d_call: TRBD1
v_call: TRBV6-5
cdr3_aa: CASSSTGNNYGYTF

d_call: NA
v_call: TRBV10-3
cdr3_aa: CAIIPQGMNTEAFF

d_call: NA
v_call: TRBV29-1
cdr3_aa: CSVEERSGGGYTLNTEAFF

d_call: NA
v_call: TRBV4-2
cdr3_aa: CASSQDLRGPANIQYF

d_call: TRBD2
v_call: TRBV11-2
cdr3_aa: CASSSGLAGVDIQYF

d_call: NA
v_call: TRBV7-8
cdr3_aa: CASSDRLSYEQYF

d_call: TRBD2
v_call: TRBV6-4
cdr3_aa: CASSQTSGRAGEQFF

d_call: NA
v_call: TRBV18
cdr3_aa: CASSPLSTDTQYF

d_call: NA
v_call: TRBV9
cdr3_aa: CASSIVRGELFF

d_call: TRBD1
v_call: TRBV27
cdr3_aa: CASSLEPDRVDGYTF

d_call: TRBD1
v_call: TRBV4-2
cdr3_aa: CASSQAGQSYEQYF

d_call: NA
v_call: TRBV18
cdr3_aa: CASSPRGQLLNTEAFF

d_call: NA
v_call: TRBV5-1
cdr3_aa: CASSTKGVVGSTEAFF

d_call: NA
v_call: TRBV13
cdr3_aa: CASSFRGTNEKLFF

d_call: TRBD2
v_call: TRBV5-1
cdr3_aa: CASSLLLAGGPMGEQYF

d_call: TRBD1
v_call: TRBV18
cdr3_aa: CASSQDRGAEQYF

d_call: TRBD2
v_call: TRBV9
cdr3_aa: CASSALFGGEQYF

d_call: NA
v_call: TRBV6-1
cdr3_aa: CASSEAWSGGEKLFF

d_call: NA
v_call: TRBV7-3
cdr3_aa: CASSLLGGTDTQYF

d_call: TRBD2
v_call: TRBV11-2
cdr3_aa: CASSLGASGRVETQYF

d_call: TRBD1
v_call: TRBV23-1
cdr3_aa: CASNTFSGTGVHNEQFF

d_call: TRBD2
v_call: TRBV19
cdr3_aa: CASREIAGSEQYF

d_call: TRBD2
v_call: TRBV9
cdr3_aa: CASSVDWGGTGELFF

d_call: NA
v_call: TRBV19
cdr3_aa: CASSIGLLTDTQYF

d_call: NA
v_call: TRBV5-1
cdr3_aa: CASSLARDTDNEQFF

d_call: TRBD1
v_call: TRBV28
cdr3_aa: CASSPTGPGIQPQHF

d_call: TRBD2
v_call: TRBV5-4
cdr3_aa: CASSRSGGAGEQFF

d_call: NA
v_call: TRBV9
cdr3_aa: CASSVEGRGQPQHF

d_call: TRBD1
v_call: TRBV5-4
cdr3_aa: CASSSKTGGNEKLFF

d_call: NA
v_call: TRBV27
cdr3_aa: CASRGQGIVTEAFF

d_call: NA
v_call: TRBV9
cdr3_aa: CASSVVRGPRGTEAFF

d_call: TRBD1
v_call: TRBV11-3
cdr3_aa: CASSLEGGLSTDTQYF